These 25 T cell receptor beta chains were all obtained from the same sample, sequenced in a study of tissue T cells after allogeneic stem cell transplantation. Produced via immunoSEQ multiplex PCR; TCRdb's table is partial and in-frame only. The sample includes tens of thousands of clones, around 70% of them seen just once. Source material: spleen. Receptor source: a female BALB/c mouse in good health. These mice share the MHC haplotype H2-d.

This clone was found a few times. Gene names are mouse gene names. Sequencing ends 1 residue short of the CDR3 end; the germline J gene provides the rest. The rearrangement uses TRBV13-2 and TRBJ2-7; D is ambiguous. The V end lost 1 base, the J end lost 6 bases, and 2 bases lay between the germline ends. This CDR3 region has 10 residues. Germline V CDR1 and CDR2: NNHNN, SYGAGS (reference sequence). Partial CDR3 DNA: TGTGCCAGCGGTGATCGTGAACAGTAC. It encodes CASGDREQY. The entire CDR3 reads CASGDREQYF.

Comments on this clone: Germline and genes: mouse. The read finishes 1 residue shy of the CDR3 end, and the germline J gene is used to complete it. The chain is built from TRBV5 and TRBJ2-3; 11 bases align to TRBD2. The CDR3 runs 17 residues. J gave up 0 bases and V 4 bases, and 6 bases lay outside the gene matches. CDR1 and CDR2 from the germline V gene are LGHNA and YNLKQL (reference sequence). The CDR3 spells CASSRTGGPSSAETLYF. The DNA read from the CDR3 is TGTGCCAGCAGCCGGACTGGGGGGCCATCTAGTGCAGAAACGCTGTAT.

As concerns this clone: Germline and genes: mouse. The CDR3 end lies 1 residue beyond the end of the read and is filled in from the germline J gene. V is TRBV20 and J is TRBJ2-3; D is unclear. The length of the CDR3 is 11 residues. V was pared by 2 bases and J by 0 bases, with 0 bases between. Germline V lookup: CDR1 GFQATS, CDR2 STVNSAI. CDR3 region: CGARSAETLYF. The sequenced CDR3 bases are TGTGGTGCTAGGAGTGCAGAAACGCTGTAT.

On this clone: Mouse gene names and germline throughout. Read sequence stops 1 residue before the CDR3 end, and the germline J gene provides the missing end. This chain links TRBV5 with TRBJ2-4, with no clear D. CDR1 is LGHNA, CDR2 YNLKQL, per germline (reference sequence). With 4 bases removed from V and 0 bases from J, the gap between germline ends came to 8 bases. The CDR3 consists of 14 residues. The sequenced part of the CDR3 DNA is TGTGCCAGCAGCCCCAGAAATAGTCAAAACACCTTGTAC. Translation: CASSPRNSQNTLY. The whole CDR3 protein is CASSPRNSQNTLYF.

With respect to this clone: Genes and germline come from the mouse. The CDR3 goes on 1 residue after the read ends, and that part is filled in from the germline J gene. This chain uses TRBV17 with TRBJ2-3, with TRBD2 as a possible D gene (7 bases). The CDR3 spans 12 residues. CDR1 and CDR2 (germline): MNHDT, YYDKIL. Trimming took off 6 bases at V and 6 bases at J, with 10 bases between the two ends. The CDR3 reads CASRRGAETLYF. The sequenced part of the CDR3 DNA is TGTGCTAGCAGGCGGGGGGCTGAAACGCTGTAT.

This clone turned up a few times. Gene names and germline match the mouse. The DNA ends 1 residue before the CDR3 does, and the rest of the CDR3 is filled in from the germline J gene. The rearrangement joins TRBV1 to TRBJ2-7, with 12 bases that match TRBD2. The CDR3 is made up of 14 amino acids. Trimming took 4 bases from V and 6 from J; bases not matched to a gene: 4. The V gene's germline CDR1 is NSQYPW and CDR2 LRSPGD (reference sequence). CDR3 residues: CTCSVTGGALEQYF. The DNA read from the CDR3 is TGCACCTGCAGTGTGACTGGGGGGGCGCTTGAACAGTAC.

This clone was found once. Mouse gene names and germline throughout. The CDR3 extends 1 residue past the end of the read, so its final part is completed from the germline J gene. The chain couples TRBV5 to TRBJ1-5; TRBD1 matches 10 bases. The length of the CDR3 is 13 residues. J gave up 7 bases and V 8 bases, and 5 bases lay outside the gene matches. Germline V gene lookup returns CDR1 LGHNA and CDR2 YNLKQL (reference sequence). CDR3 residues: CASARDRGQAPLF. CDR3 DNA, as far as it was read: TGTGCCAGCGCCCGGGACAGGGGACAGGCTCCGCTT.

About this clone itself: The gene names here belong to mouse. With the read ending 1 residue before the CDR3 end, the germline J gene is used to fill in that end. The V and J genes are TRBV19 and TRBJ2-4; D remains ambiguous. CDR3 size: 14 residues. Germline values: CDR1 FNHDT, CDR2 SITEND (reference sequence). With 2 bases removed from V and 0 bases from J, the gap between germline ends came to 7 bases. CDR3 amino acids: CASSITSSQNTLYF. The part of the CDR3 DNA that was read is TGTGCCAGCAGTATTACTTCTAGTCAAAACACCTTGTAC.

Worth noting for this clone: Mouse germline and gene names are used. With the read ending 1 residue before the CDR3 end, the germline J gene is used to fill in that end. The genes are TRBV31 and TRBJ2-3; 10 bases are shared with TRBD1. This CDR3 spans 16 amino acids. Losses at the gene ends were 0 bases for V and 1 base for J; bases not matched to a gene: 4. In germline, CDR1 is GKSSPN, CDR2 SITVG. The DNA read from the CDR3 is TGTGCCTGGAGTCTAGGGGACAGGGGACGTGCAGAAACGCTGTAT. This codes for CAWSLGDRGRAETLY. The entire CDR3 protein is CAWSLGDRGRAETLYF. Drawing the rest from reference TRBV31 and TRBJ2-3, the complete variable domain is AQTIHQWPVAEIKAVGSPLSLGCTIKGKSSPNLYWYWQATGGTLQQLFYSITVGQVESVVQLNLSASRPKDDQFILSTEKLLLSHSGFYLCAWSLGDRGRAETLYFGSGTRLTVL.

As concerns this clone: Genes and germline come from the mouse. The part of the CDR3 DNA that was read is TGTGCCTGGAGTCTGACTGGCTCTAGTCAAAACACCTTGTAC. It specifies CAWSLTGSSQNTLY. The full CDR3 sequence reads CAWSLTGSSQNTLYF. J is TRBJ2-4 and V is TRBV31, with D maybe TRBD2 (6 bases). The read stops 1 residue short of the end of the CDR3; the missing end is completed from the germline J gene. The CDR3 contains 15 residues. Germline lookup yields CDR1 GKSSPN and CDR2 SITVG. V was pared by 0 bases and J by 0 bases, with 10 bases between. Complete variable domain (other parts from reference TRBV31 and TRBJ2-4): AQTIHQWPVAEIKAVGSPLSLGCTIKGKSSPNLYWYWQATGGTLQQLFYSITVGQVESVVQLNLSASRPKDDQFILSTEKLLLSHSGFYLCAWSLTGSSQNTLYFGAGTRLSVL.

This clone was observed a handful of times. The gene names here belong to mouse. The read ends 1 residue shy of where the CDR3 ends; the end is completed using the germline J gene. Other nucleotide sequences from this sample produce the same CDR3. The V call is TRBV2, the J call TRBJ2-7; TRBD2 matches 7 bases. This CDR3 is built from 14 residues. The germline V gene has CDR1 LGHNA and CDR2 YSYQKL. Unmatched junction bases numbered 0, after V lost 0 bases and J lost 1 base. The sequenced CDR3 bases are TGTGCCAGCAGCCAAGACTGGGGGTCCTATGAACAGTAC. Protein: CASSQDWGSYEQY. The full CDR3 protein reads CASSQDWGSYEQYF.

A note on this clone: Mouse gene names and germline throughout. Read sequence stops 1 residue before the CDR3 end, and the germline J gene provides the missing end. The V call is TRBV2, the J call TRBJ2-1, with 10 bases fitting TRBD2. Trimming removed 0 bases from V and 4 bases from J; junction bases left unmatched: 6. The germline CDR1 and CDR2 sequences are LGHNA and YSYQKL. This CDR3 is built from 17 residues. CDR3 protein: CASSQDGWGGAYAEQFF. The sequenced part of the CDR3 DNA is TGTGCCAGCAGCCAAGACGGCTGGGGGGGCGCTTATGCTGAGCAGTTC.

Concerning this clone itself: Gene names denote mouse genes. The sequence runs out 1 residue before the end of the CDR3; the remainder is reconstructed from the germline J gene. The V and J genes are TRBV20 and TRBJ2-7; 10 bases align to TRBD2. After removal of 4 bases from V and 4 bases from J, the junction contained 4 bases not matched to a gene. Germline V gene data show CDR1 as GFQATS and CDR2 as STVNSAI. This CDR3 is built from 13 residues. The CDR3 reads CGAKTGGNYEQYF. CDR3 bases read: TGTGGTGCTAAGACTGGGGGGAATTATGAACAGTAC.

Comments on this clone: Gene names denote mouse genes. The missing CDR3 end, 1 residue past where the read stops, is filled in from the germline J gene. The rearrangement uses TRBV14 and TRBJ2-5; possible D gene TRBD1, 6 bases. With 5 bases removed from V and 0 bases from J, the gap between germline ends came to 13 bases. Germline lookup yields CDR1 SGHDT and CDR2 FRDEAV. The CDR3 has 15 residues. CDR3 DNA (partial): TGTGCCAGCAGCCCCCGGGACAAAAACCAAGACACCCAGTAC. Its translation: CASSPRDKNQDTQY. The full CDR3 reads CASSPRDKNQDTQYF.

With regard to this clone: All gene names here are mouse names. The CDR3 reads CASSHRDWGGGDTQYF. The DNA read from the CDR3 is TGTGCCAGCAGCCACCGGGACTGGGGGGGCGGAGACACCCAGTAC. The rearrangement links TRBV5 to TRBJ2-5; 14 positions match TRBD2. The CDR3 end is not reached by the read, which stops 1 residue before it; the germline J gene fills it in. With 3 bases clipped from V and 5 bases from J, the junction kept 4 bases outside the gene matches. CDR1 is LGHNA, CDR2 YNLKQL, per germline (reference sequence). The CDR3 extends over 16 amino acids.

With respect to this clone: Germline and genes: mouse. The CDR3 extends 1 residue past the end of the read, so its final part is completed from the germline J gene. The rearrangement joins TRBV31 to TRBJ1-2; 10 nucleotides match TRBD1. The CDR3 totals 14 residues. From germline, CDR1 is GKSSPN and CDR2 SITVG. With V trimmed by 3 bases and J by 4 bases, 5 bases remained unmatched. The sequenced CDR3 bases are TGTGCCTGGAGACAGACAGGGGGCCGCTCCGACTACACC. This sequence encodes CAWRQTGGRSDYT. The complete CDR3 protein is CAWRQTGGRSDYTF.

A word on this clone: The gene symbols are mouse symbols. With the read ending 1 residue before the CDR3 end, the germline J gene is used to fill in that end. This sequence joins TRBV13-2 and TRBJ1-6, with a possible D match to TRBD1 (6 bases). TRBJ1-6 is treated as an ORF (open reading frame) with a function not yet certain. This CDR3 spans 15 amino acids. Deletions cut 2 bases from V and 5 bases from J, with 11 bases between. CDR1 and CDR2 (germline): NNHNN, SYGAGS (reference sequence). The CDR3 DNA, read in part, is TGTGCCAGCGGTGAGAGGGGGATCCATAATTCGCCCCTCTAC. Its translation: CASGERGIHNSPLY. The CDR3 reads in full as CASGERGIHNSPLYF.

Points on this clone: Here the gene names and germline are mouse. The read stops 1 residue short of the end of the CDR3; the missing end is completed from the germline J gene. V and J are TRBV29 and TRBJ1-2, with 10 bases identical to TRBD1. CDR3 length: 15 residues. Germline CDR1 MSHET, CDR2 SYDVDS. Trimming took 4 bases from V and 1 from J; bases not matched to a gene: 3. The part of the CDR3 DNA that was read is TGTGCTAGCAGTTCCCGGGACAGGGGAAACTCCGACTACACC. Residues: CASSSRDRGNSDYT. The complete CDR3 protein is CASSSRDRGNSDYTF.

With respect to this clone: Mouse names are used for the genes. The CDR3 protein is CASGELGGQDTQYF. Partial CDR3 DNA: TGTGCCAGCGGTGAACTGGGGGGTCAAGACACCCAGTAC. The chain is built from TRBV13-2 and TRBJ2-5; 9 positions match TRBD2. The CDR3 end lies 1 residue beyond the end of the read and is filled in from the germline J gene. The CDR3 length is 14 residues. V lost 2 bases, J lost 3 bases, and 1 base stayed unmatched. Germline V gene lookup returns CDR1 NNHNN and CDR2 SYGAGS (reference sequence).

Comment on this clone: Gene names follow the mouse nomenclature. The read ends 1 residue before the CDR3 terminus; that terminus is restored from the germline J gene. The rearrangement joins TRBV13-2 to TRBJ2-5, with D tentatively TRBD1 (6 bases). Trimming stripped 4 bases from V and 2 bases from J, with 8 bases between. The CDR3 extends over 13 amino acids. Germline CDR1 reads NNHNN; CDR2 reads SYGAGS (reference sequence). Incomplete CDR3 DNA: TGTGCCAGCGGTACAGGGACCCAAGACACCCAGTAC. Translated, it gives CASGTGTQDTQY. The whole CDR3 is CASGTGTQDTQYF.

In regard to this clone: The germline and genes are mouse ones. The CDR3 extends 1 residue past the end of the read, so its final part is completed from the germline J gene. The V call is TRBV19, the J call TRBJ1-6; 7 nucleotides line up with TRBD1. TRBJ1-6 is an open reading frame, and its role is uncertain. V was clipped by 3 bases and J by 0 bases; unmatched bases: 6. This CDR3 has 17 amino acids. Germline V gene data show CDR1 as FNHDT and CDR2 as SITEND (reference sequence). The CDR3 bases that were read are TGTGCCAGCAGTAGGCAGGGGGGTAATTCCTATAATTCGCCCCTCTAC. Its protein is CASSRQGGNSYNSPLY. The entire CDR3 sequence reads CASSRQGGNSYNSPLYF.

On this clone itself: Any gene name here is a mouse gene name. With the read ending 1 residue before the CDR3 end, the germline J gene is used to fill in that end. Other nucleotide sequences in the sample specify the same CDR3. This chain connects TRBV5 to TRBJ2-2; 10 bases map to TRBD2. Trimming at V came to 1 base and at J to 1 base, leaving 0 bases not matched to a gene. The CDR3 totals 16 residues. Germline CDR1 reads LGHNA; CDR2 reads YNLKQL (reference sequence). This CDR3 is CASSQGTGGNTGQLYF. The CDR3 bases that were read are TGTGCCAGCAGCCAAGGGACTGGGGGAAACACCGGGCAGCTCTAC.

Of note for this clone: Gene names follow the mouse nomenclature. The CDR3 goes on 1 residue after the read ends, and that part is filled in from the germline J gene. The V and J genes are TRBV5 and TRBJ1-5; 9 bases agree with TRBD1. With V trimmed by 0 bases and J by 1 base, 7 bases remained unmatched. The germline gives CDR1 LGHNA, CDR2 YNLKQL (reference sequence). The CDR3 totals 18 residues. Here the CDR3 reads CASSQDRGQGRNNQAPLF. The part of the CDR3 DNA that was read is TGTGCCAGCAGCCAAGATAGGGGACAGGGAAGGAACAACCAGGCTCCGCTT.

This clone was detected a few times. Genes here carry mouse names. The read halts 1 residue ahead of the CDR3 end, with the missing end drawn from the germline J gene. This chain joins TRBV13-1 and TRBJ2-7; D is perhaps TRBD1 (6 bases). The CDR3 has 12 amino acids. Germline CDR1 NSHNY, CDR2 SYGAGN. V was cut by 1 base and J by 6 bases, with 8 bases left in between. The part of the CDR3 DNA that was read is TGTGCCAGCAGTGATCAGGGGATTGAACAGTAC. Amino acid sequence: CASSDQGIEQY. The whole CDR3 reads CASSDQGIEQYF.

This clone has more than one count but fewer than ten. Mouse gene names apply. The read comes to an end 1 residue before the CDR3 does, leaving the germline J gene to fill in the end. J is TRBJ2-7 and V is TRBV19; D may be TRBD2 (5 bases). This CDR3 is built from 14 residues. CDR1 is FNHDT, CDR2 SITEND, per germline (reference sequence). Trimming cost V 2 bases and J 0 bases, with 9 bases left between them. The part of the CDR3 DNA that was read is TGTGCCAGCAGTATGTTGGGGAGCTCCTATGAACAGTAC. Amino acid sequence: CASSMLGSSYEQY. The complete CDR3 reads CASSMLGSSYEQYF.